The 15 T cell receptor beta chains in this list originate from one sample, sequenced in a study of cytomegalovirus exposure and HLA in healthy donors. Clones were read by immunoSEQ multiplex PCR, and TCRdb kept only the in-frame ones, dropping some. Of tens of thousands of clones in the sample, over 85% were seen once. Sample: PBMCs. These receptor sequences come from a woman between 18 and 29 years old in good health and CMV-seronegative.

The chain carries TRBV12-2 and TRBJ1-2; TRBD1 is the table's D call, not checked against the DNA. TRBV12-2 is recorded as a pseudogene. CDR3 size: 15 residues. In nucleotides, the CDR3 is TGTGCAAGTCGCCCGCGGGGACAGCCTCCCTATGGCTACACCTTC. It specifies CASRPRGQPPYGYTF.

Notes on this clone: The junction and the germline gene differ at one end; a read error may be behind it. The chain combines TRBV6-1 with TRBJ2-5; 7 bases agree with TRBD1. This CDR3 spans 13 amino acids. Germline values: CDR1 MNHNS, CDR2 SASEGT. The DNA of the CDR3 is TGTGCCAGCGGGCCCGGGGACAGACCATTTATGGACTTC. This gives the protein CASGPGDRPFMDF.

CDR3 in amino acids: CSFLGPAYNEQFF. In nucleotides, the CDR3 is TGCAGCTTTCTGGGGCCGGCCTACAATGAGCAGTTCTTC. The chain uses TRBV29-1 and TRBJ2-1, with D possibly matching TRBD1 (5 bases). CDR1 is SQVTM, CDR2 ANQGSEA, per germline. This CDR3 is built from 13 residues. V lost 8 bases, J lost 2 bases, and 13 bases lay in between.

In its sample, this clone was seen a few times. This CDR3 is CASNTEQGGFNEQFF. The DNA for the CDR3 is TGTGCCAGCAACACGGAACAGGGCGGGTTTAATGAGCAGTTCTTC. The chain combines TRBV6-1 with TRBJ2-1; D is perhaps TRBD1 (6 bases). CDR1 is MNHNS and CDR2 is SASEGT in the germline V gene. V was cut by 7 bases and J by 7 bases, with 20 bases left in between. The CDR3 is 15 amino acids.

The chain uses TRBV2 and TRBJ2-2, with D maybe TRBD2 (6 bases). Per germline, CDR1 SNHLY and CDR2 FYNNEI. The CDR3 consists of 15 residues. V lost 6 bases and J 2 bases, leaving 13 bases between the germline ends. In DNA form, the CDR3 reads TGTGCCAGCAGCGCACCGGGACTCAACACCGGGGAGCTGTTTTTT. Its translation is CASSAPGLNTGELFF.

V is TRBV27 and J is TRBJ2-7; 10 bases align to TRBD1. This CDR3 contains 15 residues. Germline lookup yields CDR1 MNHEY and CDR2 SMNVEV (reference sequence). V shed 0 bases, J shed 6 bases, and the junction held 5 bases outside the gene matches. CDR3 DNA: TGTGCCAGCAGTTTATCCCGGACAGGGGGGTTCGAGCAGTACTTC. Its protein is CASSLSRTGGFEQYF.

V is TRBV10-3 and J is TRBJ2-1; D perhaps matches TRBD1 (7 bases). The CDR3 sequence is 14 residues long. The germline V gene has CDR1 ENHRY and CDR2 SYGVKD. V lost 11 bases and J lost 9, with 23 bases in between. CDR3 in DNA: TGTGCCTCAAGGCATACGGACAGGAGGGGTGAGCAGTTCTTC. It encodes CASRHTDRRGEQFF.

V gene TRBV7-2 combines with J gene TRBJ2-2; 7 nucleotides align to TRBD2. V lost 2 bases, J lost 0 bases, and 9 bases stayed unmatched. There are 18 residues in the CDR3. The germline gives CDR1 SGHTA, CDR2 FQGNSA. CDR3 in DNA: TGTGCCAGCAGCTTATATGGGCTAGCGGCCGCGAACACCGGGGAGCTGTTTTTT. This gives the protein CASSLYGLAAANTGELFF.

About this clone itself: A much bigger clone sits one base away, suggesting this may be a read error. V and J are TRBV15 and TRBJ2-5, with D tentatively TRBD1 (6 bases). This CDR3 contains 15 residues. The germline V gene has CDR1 LNHNV and CDR2 YYDKDF (reference sequence). This CDR3 is CAISRGPGQRETQYF. DNA of the CDR3: TGTGCCATCAGCAGAGGACCGGGACAACGGGAGACCCAGTACTTC.

V is TRBV6-6 and J is TRBJ1-3; D may be TRBD1 (6 bases). The CDR3 is 15 residues long. V lost 6 bases to trimming and J lost 1 base, with 13 bases between them. CDR1 MNHNY and CDR2 SVGAGI come from the germline V gene (reference sequence). The CDR3 DNA sequence: TGTGCCAGCAGCGCACAGGGTGTTTCTGGAAACACCATATATTTT. Translation: CASSAQGVSGNTIYF.

The chain carries TRBV28 and TRBJ2-7, with unresolved D. The CDR3 runs to 16 residues. V was pared by 3 bases and J by 2 bases, with 17 bases between. The V gene's germline CDR1 is MDHEN and CDR2 SYDVKM. As DNA, the CDR3 is TGTGCCAGCAGTTTTCCCATCGTCCTAGGAACCTACGAGCAGTACTTC. It specifies CASSFPIVLGTYEQYF.

Comment on this clone: At one end, the junction sequence differs from germline, possibly due to a read error. V gene TRBV7-7 combines with J gene TRBJ2-3, with TRBD2 matching 7 bases. This CDR3 has 15 amino acids. The germline V gene encodes CDR1 SSHAT and CDR2 FNYEAQ (reference sequence). The CDR3 DNA reads as TGTGCTAGCAGCTTATTGGGAGGGGGCACAGATACGCAGTATTTT. This translates into CASSLLGGGTDTQYF.

The chain recombines TRBV5-1 with TRBJ1-5; 9 bases map to TRBD1. J lost 5 bases, V lost 1 base, and 4 bases had no gene match. CDR1 is SGHRS and CDR2 is YFSETQ in the germline V gene. The CDR3 loop spans 15 amino acids. The CDR3 nucleotides read TGCGCCAGCAGCTTGACAGGGGGCAACGATCAGCCCCAGCATTTT. It yields the protein CASSLTGGNDQPQHF.

The chain uses TRBV10-1 and TRBJ2-1; TRBD2 matches at 10 bases. J was trimmed by 3 bases and V by 6 bases; bases with no gene match: 8. This CDR3 has 16 amino acids. The germline V gene encodes CDR1 WNHNN and CDR2 SYGVQD (reference sequence). CDR3 bases: TGCGCCAGCAGGGGAATAGCGGGAGGAAACTACAATGAGCAGTTCTTC. Protein product: CASRGIAGGNYNEQFF.

The V and J genes are TRBV7-9 and TRBJ1-1; D might be TRBD1 (5 bases). Germline loops: CDR1 SEHNR, CDR2 FQNEAQ (reference sequence). Deletions cut 1 base from V and 8 bases from J, with 11 bases between. CDR3 length: 13 amino acids. Here the CDR3 DNA reads TGTGCCAGCAGCTTAGTGGAGACAGAAGAAGCTTTCTTT. This gives the protein CASSLVETEEAFF. The whole variable domain, filled in from reference TRBV7-9 and TRBJ1-1, reads DTGVSQNPRHKITKRGQNVTFRCDPISEHNRLYWYRQTLGQGPEFLTYFQNEAQLEKSRLLSDRFSAERPKGSFSTLEIQRTEQGDSAMYLCASSLVETEEAFFGQGTRLTVV.